The 23 T cell receptor beta chains in this list originate from one sample, sequenced in a study of T cell repertoires in cytomegalovirus infection. One entry per CDR3 protein, called by TCRdb with MiXCR from the reads. The sample has more than 200,000 distinct CDR3 sequences; approximately 9.2% are singletons. The sequencing sample was made of PBMCs. These receptors originate from a human donor in good health (CMV status not recorded). Some clones in this sample may be carry-over from other donors' samples.

This clonotype appeared many times. This rearrangement joins TRBV11-3 to TRBJ2-5; tentatively, D is TRBD1 (5 bases). The germline gives CDR1 SGHNT, CDR2 YENEEA. Trimming shortened V by 5 bases and J by 0 bases, and 10 bases separated the two germline ends. The CDR3 contains 14 residues. The CDR3 loop reads CASSLRDNQETQYF. The CDR3 DNA is TGTGCCAGCAGCCTCAGGGATAACCAAGAGACCCAGTACTTC. The full variable domain, with the rest looked up from reference TRBV11-3 and TRBJ2-5, is EAGVVQSPRYKIIEKKQPVAFWCNPISGHNTLYWYLQNLGQGPELLIRYENEEAVDDSQLPKDRFSAERLKGVDSTLKIQPAELGDSAVYLCASSLRDNQETQYFGPGTRLLVL.

This clonotype was seen only a few times. J is TRBJ2-1 and V is TRBV12-3 or TRBV12-4; D assignment may be TRBD1 or TRBD2 (7 bases each). V lost 7 bases to trimming and J lost 4 bases, with 26 bases between them. CDR3 length equals 18 residues. CDR3 residues: CASNQGQQGPSGYNEQFF. DNA of the CDR3: TGTGCCAGCAACCAAGGACAACAGGGGCCTAGCGGTTACAATGAGCAGTTCTTC.

This clonotype was seen a few times. The chain joins TRBV7-2 to TRBJ2-3; 9 bases are shared with TRBD1. CDR3 size: 17 residues. With 5 bases clipped from V and 8 bases from J, the junction kept 17 bases outside the gene matches. Germline CDR1 is SGHTA and CDR2 is FQGNSA. In nucleotides, the CDR3 is TGTGCCAGCAGCCCGGAGGGGACAGGGACCTCGAAGAGTACGCAGTATTTT. Protein sequence: CASSPEGTGTSKSTQYF.

V gene TRBV7-8 combines with J gene TRBJ1-4; TRBD1 matches at 7 bases. Trimming removed 3 bases from V and 7 bases from J; junction bases left unmatched: 5. Germline-derived CDR1 and CDR2 are SGHVS and FQNEAQ. This CDR3 comprises 14 residues. CDR3 loop: CASSFGRGAEKLFF. The CDR3 coding sequence is TGTGCCAGCAGCTTCGGCAGGGGGGCTGAAAAACTGTTTTTT.

Ten or more counts support this clonotype. The chain employs TRBV28 and TRBJ1-5; TRBD1 is a possible D gene (5 bases). This CDR3 has 13 amino acids. Trimming removed 5 bases at V and 10 bases at J, with 15 bases between. The germline gives CDR1 MDHEN, CDR2 SYDVKM. This CDR3 is CASSLGHSLPQHF. The CDR3, as DNA: TGTGCCAGCAGTCTCGGACATAGCTTACCCCAGCATTTT.

This clonotype was seen ten or more times. The rearrangement uses TRBV7-2 and TRBJ2-7; D possibly corresponds to TRBD2 (5 bases). The CDR3 runs to 18 residues. Germline V CDR1 and CDR2: SGHTA, FQGNSA. Trimming pared 5 bases from V and 4 bases from J, leaving 27 bases between. The CDR3 sequence is CASSTWNNRNGGAYEQYF. The CDR3 DNA sequence: TGTGCCAGCAGCACCTGGAATAACCGTAACGGAGGTGCATACGAGCAGTACTTC.

This clonotype was counted many times. The chain employs TRBV7-8 and TRBJ2-4, with 11 positions matching TRBD2. Germline CDR1 SGHVS, CDR2 FQNEAQ. This CDR3 has 17 amino acids. Germline trimming cut 4 bases from V and 2 bases from J; bases unmatched to any gene: 7. CDR3 protein: CASSSYSSGRTKNIQYF. For the CDR3, the DNA is TGTGCCAGCAGCTCCTACTCTAGCGGGAGGACCAAAAACATTCAGTACTTC.

This clonotype was counted a few times. The chain couples TRBV5-1 to TRBJ1-1, with 8 bases fitting TRBD1. The germline CDR1 and CDR2 sequences are SGHRS and YFSETQ. V was clipped by 4 bases and J by 0 bases; unmatched bases: 5. The CDR3 is 15 residues long. The CDR3: CASSRETGVNTEAFF. As DNA, the CDR3 is TGCGCCAGCAGCCGAGAGACAGGGGTGAACACTGAAGCTTTCTTT. The full variable domain, in which reference TRBV5-1 and TRBJ1-1 provide the parts outside the CDR3, is KAGVTQTPRYLIKTRGQQVTLSCSPISGHRSVSWYQQTPGQGLQFLFEYFSETQRNKGNFPGRFSGRQFSNSRSEMNVSTLELGDSALYLCASSRETGVNTEAFFGQGTRLTVV.

This clonotype was counted ten times or more. This sequence joins TRBV12-3 or TRBV12-4 and TRBJ1-5, with a tentative D call TRBD1 (6 bases). The V gene lost 6 bases and the J gene lost 3 bases, with 9 bases spanning the gap. This CDR3 has 13 residues. As DNA, the CDR3 is TGTGCCAGCAGGTACAGGGTCAATCAGCCCCAGCATTTT. Translated, it gives CASRYRVNQPQHF.

V is TRBV12-3 or TRBV12-4 and J is TRBJ2-3; 9 bases agree with TRBD2. The CDR3 is made up of 16 amino acids. Trimming at V came to 3 bases and at J to 3 bases, leaving 7 bases not matched to a gene. The DNA of the CDR3 is TGTGCCAGCAGTTTCGGTAGCGGGAGAATTACAGATACGCAGTATTTT. Protein product: CASSFGSGRITDTQYF.

This clonotype was counted only a few times. The genes are TRBV28 and TRBJ1-2, with 10 bases that match TRBD1. With 7 bases clipped from V and 2 bases from J, the junction kept 13 bases outside the gene matches. The CDR3 is made up of 17 amino acids. CDR1 and CDR2 from the germline V gene are MDHEN and SYDVKM. The CDR3 sequence: CASTSLGGGQGNYGYTF. CDR3 nucleotide sequence: TGTGCCAGCACCTCACTAGGGGGGGGACAGGGGAACTATGGCTACACCTTC.

Ten or more counts support this clonotype. The chain carries TRBV7-2 and TRBJ2-1, with 9 bases identical to TRBD2. The CDR3 is 17 residues long. Germline V gives CDR1 SGHTA, CDR2 FQGNSA. Germline trimming cut 2 bases from V and 6 bases from J; bases unmatched to any gene: 11. The CDR3 reads CASSLFEPGLAGNEQFF. The CDR3 bases are TGTGCCAGCAGCTTATTTGAGCCGGGACTAGCAGGCAATGAGCAGTTCTTC.

About this clonotype itself: One junction end disagrees with the germline gene, perhaps due to a read error. The rearrangement links TRBV7-8 to TRBJ2-2, with D maybe TRBD2 (6 bases). The CDR3 runs to 15 residues. Germline V gene data show CDR1 as SGHVS and CDR2 as FQNEAQ. CDR3 sequence reads: CASSPPGRGTGGLFF. As DNA, the CDR3 is TGTGCCAGCAGCCCGCCGGGACGGGGCACCGGGGGGCTGTTTTTT.

This clonotype was recorded at least ten times. The chain links TRBV7-2 to TRBJ2-1; D perhaps matches TRBD2 (5 bases). The germline gives CDR1 SGHTA, CDR2 FQGNSA. Between the trimmed V and J ends, which lost 1 base and 0 bases, there was a span of 7 bases. CDR3 length: 15 residues. The CDR3 is CASSLGRGSYNEQFF. Written as DNA, the CDR3 is TGTGCCAGCAGCTTAGGTCGGGGCTCCTACAATGAGCAGTTCTTC.

This clonotype was observed at least ten times. The chain is built from TRBV6-2 or TRBV6-3 and TRBJ2-3; no firm D call. The CDR3 covers 16 residues. The germline V gene has CDR1 MNHEY and CDR2 SVGEGT. V shed 0 bases and J shed 2 bases, with 12 bases lying between them. CDR3 in DNA: TGTGCCAGCAGTTACTCGCTTGGTCGGGCCACAGATACGCAGTATTTT. Its protein product is CASSYSLGRATDTQYF.

This clonotype was seen at least ten times. The gene calls are TRBV4-3 and TRBJ1-2; maybe TRBD1 (6 bases). The CDR3 extends over 16 amino acids. V dropped 0 bases and J dropped 3 bases, with 14 bases sitting between them. CDR1 is LGHNA, CDR2 YSLEER, per germline. Written as DNA, the CDR3 is TGCGCCAGCAGCCAAGATCAGTTCAGGACAGACTATGGCTACACCTTC. It is translated as CASSQDQFRTDYGYTF.

This clonotype came up many times. The chain uses TRBV5-1 and TRBJ2-3; tentatively, D is TRBD1 or TRBD2 (5 bases each). The CDR3 covers 10 residues. Germline-derived CDR1 and CDR2 are SGHRS and YFSETQ. Trimming shortened V by 4 bases and J by 14 bases, and 11 bases separated the two germline ends. CDR3 DNA sequence: TGCGCCAGCAGCAGCCGGGACGGGTATTTT. Encoded protein: CASSSRDGYF. The full variable domain, completed using reference TRBV5-1 and TRBJ2-3, is KAGVTQTPRYLIKTRGQQVTLSCSPISGHRSVSWYQQTPGQGLQFLFEYFSETQRNKGNFPGRFSGRQFSNSRSEMNVSTLELGDSALYLCASSSRDGYFGPGTRLTVL.

A few counts support this clonotype. The gene calls are TRBV19 and TRBJ1-1, with a weak D call TRBD1 (5 bases). CDR3 length equals 15 residues. Germline CDR1 is LNHDA and CDR2 is SQIVND (reference sequence). Between the trimmed V and J ends, which lost 7 bases and 0 bases, there was a span of 15 bases. The CDR3 here is CASTQWGGMNTEAFF. The CDR3 bases are TGTGCCAGTACTCAATGGGGGGGGATGAACACTGAAGCTTTCTTT.

The chain has TRBV29-1 and TRBJ2-1, with TRBD2 matching 10 bases. The V segment lost 3 bases and the J segment 7 bases; nucleotides outside the gene matches: 6. This CDR3 is 14 amino acids long. Per the germline V gene, CDR1 is SQVTM and CDR2 is ANQGSEA. CDR3 protein: CSVDGSGGLNEQFF. The CDR3 nucleotides read TGCAGCGTTGATGGTAGCGGGGGGTTGAATGAGCAGTTCTTC.

The gene calls are TRBV12-3 or TRBV12-4 and TRBJ1-4; 10 nucleotides agree with TRBD1. There are 14 residues in the CDR3. The trim removed 4 bases at V and 7 bases at J, leaving 3 bases unmatched. The CDR3 reads CASSWTGGGEKLFF. Written as DNA, the CDR3 is TGTGCCAGCAGTTGGACAGGGGGAGGTGAAAAACTGTTTTTT.

This clonotype has a handful of counts. This chain joins TRBV20-1 and TRBJ2-1; 8 positions agree with TRBD2. In germline, CDR1 is DFQATT, CDR2 SNEGSKA (reference sequence). The CDR3 has 17 residues. V was clipped by 2 bases and J by 8 bases; unmatched bases: 17. The CDR3, as DNA: TGCAGTGCTAGATCTCCACCCGGGACACGGGGGGGCGATGAGCAGTTCTTC. Translating it yields CSARSPPGTRGGDEQFF.

This clonotype was counted ten times or more. The J gene is TRBJ2-5, the V gene TRBV7-8; 10 positions match TRBD1. The CDR3 is 15 residues long. The germline CDR1 and CDR2 sequences are SGHVS and FQNEAQ. V shed 6 bases and J 7 bases; nucleotides not matched to a gene: 11. The CDR3 sequence is CASRTGTGDFLTQYF. The CDR3 nucleotides read TGTGCCAGCAGAACCGGGACAGGGGATTTCTTGACCCAGTACTTC.

The gene calls are TRBV11-2 and TRBJ1-2; D ambiguous. V was trimmed by 0 bases and J by 7 bases, leaving 6 bases between them. The germline CDR1 and CDR2 sequences are SGHAT and FQNNGV. The CDR3 spans 12 residues. DNA of the CDR3: TGTGCCAGCAGCTTAGAAAACAGTGGCTACACCTTC. Protein product: CASSLENSGYTF. The whole variable domain, remainder taken from reference TRBV11-2 and TRBJ1-2, is EAGVAQSPRYKIIEKRQSVAFWCNPISGHATLYWYQQILGQGPKLLIQFQNNGVVDDSQLPKDRFSAERLKGVDSTLKIQPAKLEDSAVYLCASSLENSGYTFGSGTRLTVV.